This T cell receptor beta chain is from a study of CD8+ T cells in alopecia areata. Study-level results: Scalp samples also yield sequences from resident alphabeta T cells of normal skin. Scalp clonality dropped significantly under tofacitinib, as did expanded CD8+ top-100 clones. Persistence of many expanded lesional clones was seen in scalp and blood during tofacitinib.

RNA extraction was followed by reverse transcription into cDNA, which acted as the sequencing template. Data came from immunoSEQ multiplex PCR; TCRdb stores just in-frame clones and leaves some out. The sample shows more than 110,000 clones, roughly four fifths of them seen only once. Treatment here: oral pan-JAK inhibitor, 5-10 mg twice daily. Patients with alopecia areata provided lesional scalp punch biopsies as well as peripheral blood. The CDR3 extends over 15 amino acids. The V gene's germline CDR1 is SEHNR and CDR2 FQNEAQ (reference sequence). The V and J ends lost 5 bases and 4 bases, in that order; junction bases with no gene match: 6. A remark on this clone: Its cognate antigen is unknown.

The TCR sequence derives from a human donor with alopecia areata. The sequencing here drew on CD8+ T cells sorted from blood, taken at week 4, from a patient treated with tofacitinib. The V gene is TRBV7-9, the J gene TRBJ2-7, with 12 nucleotides matching TRBD1. The CDR3 loop reads CASSPRGQGAYEQYF. The CDR3, as DNA: TGTGCCAGCAGCCCACGGGGACAGGGGGCGTACGAGCAGTACTTC. Together with reference TRBV7-9 and TRBJ2-7, the CDR3 gives the full variable domain: DTGVSQNPRHKITKRGQNVTFRCDPISEHNRLYWYRQTLGQGPEFLTYFQNEAQLEKSRLLSDRFSAERPKGSFSTLEIQRTEQGDSAMYLCASSPRGQGAYEQYFGPGTRLTVT.